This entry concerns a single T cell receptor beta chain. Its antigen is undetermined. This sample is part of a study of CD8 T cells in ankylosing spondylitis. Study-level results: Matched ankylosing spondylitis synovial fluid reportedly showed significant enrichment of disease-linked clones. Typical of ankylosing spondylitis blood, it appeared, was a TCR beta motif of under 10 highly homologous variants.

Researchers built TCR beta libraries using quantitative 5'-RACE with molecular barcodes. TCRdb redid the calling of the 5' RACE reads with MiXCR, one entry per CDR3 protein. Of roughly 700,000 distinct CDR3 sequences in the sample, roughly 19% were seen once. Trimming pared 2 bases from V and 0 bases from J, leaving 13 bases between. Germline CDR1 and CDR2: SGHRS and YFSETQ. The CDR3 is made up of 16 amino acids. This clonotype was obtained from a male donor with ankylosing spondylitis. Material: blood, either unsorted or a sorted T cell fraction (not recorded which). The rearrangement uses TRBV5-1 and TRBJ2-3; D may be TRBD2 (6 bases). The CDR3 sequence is CASSFYTSQSTDTQYF. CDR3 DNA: TGCGCCAGCAGCTTCTATACTAGCCAGAGCACAGATACGCAGTATTTT. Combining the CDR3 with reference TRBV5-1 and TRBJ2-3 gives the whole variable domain KAGVTQTPRYLIKTRGQQVTLSCSPISGHRSVSWYQQTPGQGLQFLFEYFSETQRNKGNFPGRFSGRQFSNSRSEMNVSTLELGDSALYLCASSFYTSQSTDTQYFGPGTRLTVL.